This record covers a single T cell receptor beta chain. Its antigen is not identified. Repertoires were generated with immunoSEQ multiplex PCR, while TCRdb's copy carries only in-frame clones and drops some. The sample yields some 160,000 clones, approximately 93% seen once. Trimming cost V 5 bases and J 6 bases; bases outside gene matches: 5. The length of the CDR3 is 13 residues. This sample was included in a study of T cell responses to AZD1222 COVID-19 vaccine. Study-wide results and caveats: Repertoire sampling occurred only after the peak T cell response. Regions left unmutated in variants are reportedly the target of nearly half of spike-specific TCRs.

Source: peripheral blood, taken on day 0 of AZD1222 vaccination. This chain joins TRBV12-3 or TRBV12-4 and TRBJ1-1; 8 nucleotides agree with TRBD1. The origin of this receptor is an adult in good health. CDR3 coding DNA: TGTGCCAGCAGTCGAACAGGGGGTGCTGAAGCTTTCTTT. This translates into CASSRTGGAEAFF.